This record covers a single T cell receptor (beta chain). The junction differs from germline at one of its ends, possibly a read error. The CDR3 is 12 amino acids. Per germline, CDR1 SQVTM and CDR2 ANQGSEA. The entry originates in a study of T cell responses to AZD1222 COVID-19 vaccine. Only in-frame clones appear in the TCRdb table, and some are missing; sequencing was by immunoSEQ multiplex PCR. The table has some 120,000 clones, roughly 91% seen once. This chain joins TRBV29-1 and TRBJ1-1; TRBD1 is a possible D gene (5 bases). This TCR derives from an adult in good health. The sample here was peripheral blood, taken on day 0 of AZD1222 vaccination. CDR3 in DNA: TGCAGCGGGGGGTCGCTGAACGCTGAAGCTTTCTTT. It translates to CSGGSLNAEAFF.